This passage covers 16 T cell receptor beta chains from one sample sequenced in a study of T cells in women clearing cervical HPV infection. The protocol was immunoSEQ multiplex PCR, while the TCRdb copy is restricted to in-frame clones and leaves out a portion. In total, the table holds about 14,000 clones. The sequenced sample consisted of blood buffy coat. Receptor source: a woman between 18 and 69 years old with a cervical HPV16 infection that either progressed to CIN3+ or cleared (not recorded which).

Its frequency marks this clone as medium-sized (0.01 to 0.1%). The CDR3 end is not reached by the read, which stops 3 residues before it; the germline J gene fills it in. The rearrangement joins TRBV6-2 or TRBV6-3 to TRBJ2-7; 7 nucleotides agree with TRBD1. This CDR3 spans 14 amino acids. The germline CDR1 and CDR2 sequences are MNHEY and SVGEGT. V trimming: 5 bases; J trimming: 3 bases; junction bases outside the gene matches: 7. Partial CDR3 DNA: TGTGCCAGCAGTCCGACAGGGTATGGCTACGAG. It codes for CASSPTGYGYE. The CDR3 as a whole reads CASSPTGYGYEQYF.

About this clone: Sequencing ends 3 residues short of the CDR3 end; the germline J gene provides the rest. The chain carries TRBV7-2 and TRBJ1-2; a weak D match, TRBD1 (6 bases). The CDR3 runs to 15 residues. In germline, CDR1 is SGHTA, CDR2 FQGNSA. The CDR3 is CASSSTSGGHNDYTF. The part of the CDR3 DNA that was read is TGTGCCAGCAGCTCGACTAGCGGGGGGCACAATGAC. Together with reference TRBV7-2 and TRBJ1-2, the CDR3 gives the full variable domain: GAGVSQSPSNKVTEKGKDVELRCDPISGHTALYWYRQSLGQGLEFLIYFQGNSAPDKSGLPSDRFSAERTGGSVSTLTIQRTQQEDSAVYLCASSSTSGGHNDYTFGSGTRLTVV.

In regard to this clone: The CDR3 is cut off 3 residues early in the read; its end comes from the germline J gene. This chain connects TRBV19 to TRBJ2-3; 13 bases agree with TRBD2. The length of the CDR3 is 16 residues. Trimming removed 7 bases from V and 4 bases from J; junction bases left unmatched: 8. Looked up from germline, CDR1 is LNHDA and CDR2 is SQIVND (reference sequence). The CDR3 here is CASTPGTSGVADTQYF. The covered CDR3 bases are TGTGCCAGTACCCCTGGGACTAGCGGGGTCGCAGATACG.

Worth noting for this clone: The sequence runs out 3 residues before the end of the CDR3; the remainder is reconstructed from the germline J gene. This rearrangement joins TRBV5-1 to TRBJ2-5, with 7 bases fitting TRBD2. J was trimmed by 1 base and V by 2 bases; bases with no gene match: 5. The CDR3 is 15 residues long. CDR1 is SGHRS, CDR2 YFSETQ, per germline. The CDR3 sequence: CASSFWGGGQETQYF. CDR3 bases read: TGCGCCAGCAGCTTTTGGGGGGGAGGCCAAGAGACC. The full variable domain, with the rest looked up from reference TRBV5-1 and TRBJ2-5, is KAGVTQTPRYLIKTRGQQVTLSCSPISGHRSVSWYQQTPGQGLQFLFEYFSETQRNKGNFPGRFSGRQFSNSRSEMNVSTLELGDSALYLCASSFWGGGQETQYFGPGTRLLVL.

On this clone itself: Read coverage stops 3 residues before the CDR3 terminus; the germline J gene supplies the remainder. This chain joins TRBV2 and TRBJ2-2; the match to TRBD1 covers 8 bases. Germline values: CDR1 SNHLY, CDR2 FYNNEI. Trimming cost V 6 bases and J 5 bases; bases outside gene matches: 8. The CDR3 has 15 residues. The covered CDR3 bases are TGTGCCAGCAGGACCAGGGGGCACGGGACCGGGGAG. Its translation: CASRTRGHGTGE. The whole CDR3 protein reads CASRTRGHGTGELFF. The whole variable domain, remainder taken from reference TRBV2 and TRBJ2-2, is EPEVTQTPSHQVTQMGQEVILRCVPISNHLYFYWYRQILGQKVEFLVSFYNNEISEKSEIFDDQFSVERPDGSNFTLKIRSTKLEDSAMYFCASRTRGHGTGELFFGEGSRLTVL.

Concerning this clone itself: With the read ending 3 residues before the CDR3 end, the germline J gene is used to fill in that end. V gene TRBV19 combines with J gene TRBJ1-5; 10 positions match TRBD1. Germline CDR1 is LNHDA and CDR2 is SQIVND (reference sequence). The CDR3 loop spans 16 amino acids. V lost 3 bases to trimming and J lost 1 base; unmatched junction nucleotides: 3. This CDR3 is CASSIGQGVSNQPQHF. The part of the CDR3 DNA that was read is TGTGCCAGTAGTATCGGACAGGGGGTAAGCAATCAGCCC.

The covered CDR3 bases are TGTGCCAGTAGTAAATTAGCGGGAGGGCTTCAGGGCACAGATACG. Its protein is CASSKLAGGLQGTDT. The CDR3, in full, reads CASSKLAGGLQGTDTQYF. The chain joins TRBV19 to TRBJ2-3; TRBD2 matches 11 bases. The observed sequence ends 3 residues before the CDR3 terminus, with the missing tail filled in from the germline J gene. Germline V gene data show CDR1 as LNHDA and CDR2 as SQIVND (reference sequence). The CDR3 contains 18 residues. V was clipped by 4 bases and J by 1 base; unmatched bases: 10.

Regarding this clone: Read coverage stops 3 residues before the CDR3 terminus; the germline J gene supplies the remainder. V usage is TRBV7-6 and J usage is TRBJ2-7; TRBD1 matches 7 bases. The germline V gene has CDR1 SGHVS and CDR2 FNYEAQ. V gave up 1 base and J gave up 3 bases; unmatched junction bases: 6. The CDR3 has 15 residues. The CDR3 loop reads CASSLDIGGGYEQYF. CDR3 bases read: TGTGCCAGCAGCTTAGATATAGGGGGCGGCTACGAG.

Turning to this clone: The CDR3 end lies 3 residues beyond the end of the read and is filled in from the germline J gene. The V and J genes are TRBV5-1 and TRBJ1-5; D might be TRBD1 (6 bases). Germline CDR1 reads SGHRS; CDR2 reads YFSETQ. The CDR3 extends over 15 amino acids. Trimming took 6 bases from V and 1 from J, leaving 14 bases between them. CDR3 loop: CASISGGQSNQPQHF. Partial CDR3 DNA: TGCGCCAGCATTTCCGGGGGGCAAAGCAATCAGCCC.

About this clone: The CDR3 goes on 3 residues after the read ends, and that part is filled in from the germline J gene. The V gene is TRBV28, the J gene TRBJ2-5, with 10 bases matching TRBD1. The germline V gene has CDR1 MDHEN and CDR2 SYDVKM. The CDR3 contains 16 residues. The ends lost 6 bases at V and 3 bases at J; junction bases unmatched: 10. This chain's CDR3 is CASRKTGGGGEETQYF. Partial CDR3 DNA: TGTGCCAGCAGAAAGACAGGGGGCGGAGGGGAAGAGACC. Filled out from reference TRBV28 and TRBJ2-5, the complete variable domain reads DVKVTQSSRYLVKRTGEKVFLECVQDMDHENMFWYRQDPGLGLRLIYFSYDVKMKEKGDIPEGYSVSREKKERFSLILESASTNQTSMYLCASRKTGGGGEETQYFGPGTRLLVL.

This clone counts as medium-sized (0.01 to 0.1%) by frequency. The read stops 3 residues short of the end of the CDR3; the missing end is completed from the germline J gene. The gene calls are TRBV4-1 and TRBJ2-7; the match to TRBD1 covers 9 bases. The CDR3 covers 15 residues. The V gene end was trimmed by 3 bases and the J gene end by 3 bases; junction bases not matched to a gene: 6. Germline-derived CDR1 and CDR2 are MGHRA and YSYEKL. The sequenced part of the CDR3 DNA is TGCGCCAGCAGCCAGGAGGGACAGGGATACTACGAG. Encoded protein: CASSQEGQGYYE. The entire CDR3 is CASSQEGQGYYEQYF.

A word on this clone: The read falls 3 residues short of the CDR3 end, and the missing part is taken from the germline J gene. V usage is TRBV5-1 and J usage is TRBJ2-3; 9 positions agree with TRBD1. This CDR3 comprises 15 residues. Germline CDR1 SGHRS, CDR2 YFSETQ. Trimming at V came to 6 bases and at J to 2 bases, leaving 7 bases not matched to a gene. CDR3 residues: CASKDRDRVTDTQYF. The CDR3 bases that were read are TGCGCCAGCAAGGACCGGGACAGGGTCACAGATACG.

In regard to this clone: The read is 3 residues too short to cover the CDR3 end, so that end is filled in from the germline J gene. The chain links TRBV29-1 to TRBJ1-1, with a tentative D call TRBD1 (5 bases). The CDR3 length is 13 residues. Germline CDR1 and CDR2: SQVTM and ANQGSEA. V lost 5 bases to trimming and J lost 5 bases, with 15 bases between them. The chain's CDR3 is CSVQGGESTEAFF. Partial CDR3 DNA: TGCAGCGTTCAGGGCGGGGAATCTACTGAA.

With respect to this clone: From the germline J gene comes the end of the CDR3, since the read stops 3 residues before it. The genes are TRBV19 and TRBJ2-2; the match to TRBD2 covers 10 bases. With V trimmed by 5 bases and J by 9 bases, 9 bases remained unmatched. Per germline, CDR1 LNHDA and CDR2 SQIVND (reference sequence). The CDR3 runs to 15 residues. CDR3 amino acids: CASSLLAGSPRELFF. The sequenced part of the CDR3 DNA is TGTGCCAGTAGTTTACTAGCGGGAAGTCCCCGGGAG.

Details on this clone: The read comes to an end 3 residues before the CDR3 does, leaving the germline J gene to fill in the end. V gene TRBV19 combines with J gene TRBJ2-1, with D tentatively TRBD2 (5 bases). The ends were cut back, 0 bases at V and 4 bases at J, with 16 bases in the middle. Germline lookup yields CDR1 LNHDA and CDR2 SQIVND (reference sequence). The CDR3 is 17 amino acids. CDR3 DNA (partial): TGTGCCAGTAGTATAGATAGGGCGACTCGCGGGTACAATGAG. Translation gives CASSIDRATRGYNE. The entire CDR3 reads CASSIDRATRGYNEQFF. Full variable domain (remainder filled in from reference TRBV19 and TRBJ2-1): DGGITQSPKYLFRKEGQNVTLSCEQNLNHDAMYWYRQDPGQGLRLIYYSQIVNDFQKGDIAEGYSVSREKKESFPLTVTSAQKNPTAFYLCASSIDRATRGYNEQFFGPGTRLTVL.

The part of the CDR3 DNA that was read is TGCGCCACCAGGCGCGGGACAGGGGACTACAATGAG. Translation gives CATRRGTGDYNE. The full CDR3 protein is CATRRGTGDYNEQFF. The chain has TRBV10-2 and TRBJ2-1; 10 bases are a match to TRBD1. The read stops 3 residues short of the end of the CDR3; the missing end is completed from the germline J gene. Trimming removed 10 bases from V and 3 bases from J; junction bases left unmatched: 9. CDR3 length equals 15 residues. CDR1 and CDR2 (germline): WSHSY, SAAADI.